This record covers a single T cell receptor beta chain. Its specificity is not known. Only patients with spare fresh-frozen tumor and over two years of follow-up were included. Blood PBMC samples: pre-vaccination, two weeks post third vaccination, and at tumor progression. The sample comes from a study of glioma-infiltrating T cells after dendritic cell vaccination. V shed 11 bases, J shed 0 bases, and the junction held 8 bases outside the gene matches. The CDR3 covers 16 residues. Germline CDR1 SNHLY, CDR2 FYNNEI. Whole-study findings and limits: Longer survival after dendritic cell vaccination followed higher pretreatment TIL content.

Amplification used 60 V beta primers and 13 J beta primers. Sequencing was performed with immunoSEQ multiplex PCR; in TCRdb, only in-frame clones are kept and a portion is missing. The data hold roughly 100,000 clones, with approximately 80% observed a single time. The source is a human donor with glioblastoma. The sequenced sample was blood, obtained before dendritic cell vaccination. The chain carries TRBV2 and TRBJ2-6, with 9 bases aligning to TRBD1. CDR3 sequence: CAGRQGVSSGANVLTF. CDR3 nucleotides: TGTGCCGGACGACAGGGGGTCAGCTCTGGGGCCAACGTCCTGACTTTC.